Listed below are T cell receptor beta chains from one sample, sequenced in a study of blood T cell repertoires in COVID-19. Measured with immunoSEQ multiplex PCR; TCRdb has only the in-frame clones, and not every one. The sample lists 250,000 to 300,000 clones, approximately 86% occurring once. The specimen was peripheral blood. The source is a woman between 55 and 75 years old with COVID-19, enrolled during active disease. Both conserved end residues are part of each CDR3. D genes are given only for firm matches. Expanded clones get a size class; other rows say once, few or many, or leave the size out.

v_gene	abundance	j_gene	d_gene	CDR3aa	CDR3nt
TRBV18	-	TRBJ1-6	TRBD1	CASSPKPGQGNNSPLHF	TGTGCCAGCTCACCAAAGCCGGGACAGGGGAACAATTCACCCCTCCACTTT
TRBV21-1	-	TRBJ2-3	-	CASSKELAGGPDTQYF	TGTGCCAGCAGCAAAGAGTTAGCGGGAGGCCCAGATACGCAGTATTTT
TRBV7-3	-	TRBJ2-3	TRBD1	CASSLDRADTQYF	TGTGCCAGCAGCCTGGACAGGGCGGATACGCAGTATTTT
TRBV9	-	TRBJ1-6	-	CASSVRTGWNSPLHF	TGTGCCAGCAGCGTAAGAACGGGTTGGAATTCACCCCTCCACTTT
TRBV6-1	-	TRBJ2-1	-	CASSEGLYNEQFF	TGTGCCAGCAGTGAAGGTTTATACAATGAGCAGTTCTTC
TRBV4-2	-	TRBJ1-1	-	CASSPRTARDTEAFF	TGTGCCAGCAGCCCTAGGACAGCTCGGGACACTGAAGCTTTCTTT
TRBV21-1	once	TRBJ2-1	-	CASSKTTLRGQPGPSSYNEQFF	TGTGCCAGCAGCAAAACTACCCTTCGCGGACAGCCAGGACCTAGCTCCTACAATGAGCAGTTCTTC
TRBV19	-	TRBJ2-5	TRBD1	CASSARTGETQYF	TGTGCCAGTAGTGCCAGGACAGGGGAGACCCAGTACTTC
TRBV15	-	TRBJ1-5	-	CATSREWNRRNQPQHF	TGTGCCACCAGCAGAGAATGGAACAGACGCAATCAGCCCCAGCATTTT
TRBV24-1	-	TRBJ1-5	TRBD1	CATRGTGFNQPQHF	TGTGCCACCAGGGGGACAGGGTTCAATCAGCCCCAGCATTTT
TRBV6-5	-	TRBJ2-1	-	CATQRGPNEQFF	TGTGCCACCCAAAGGGGCCCCAATGAGCAGTTCTTC
TRBV6-4	once	TRBJ2-7	TRBD2	CASSDSGLAGVLDEQYF	TGTGCCAGCAGTGACTCTGGACTAGCGGGAGTCTTGGACGAGCAGTACTTC
TRBV9	-	TRBJ2-7	TRBD1	CASSVDRERRQYF	TGTGCCAGCAGCGTCGACAGGGAAAGAAGGCAGTACTTC
TRBV18	-	TRBJ2-5	-	CASSKGGDQETQYF	TGTGCCAGCTCCAAGGGGGGGGACCAAGAGACCCAGTACTTC
TRBV6-5	-	TRBJ1-2	-	CASRWGQDNYGYTF	TGTGCCAGCCGGTGGGGGCAAGATAACTATGGCTACACCTTC
TRBV28	-	TRBJ2-2	TRBD2	CASSLLAGVGTGELFF	TGTGCCAGCAGTTTGTTGGCGGGAGTTGGGACCGGGGAGCTGTTTTTT
TRBV12-3/TRBV12-4	-	TRBJ1-2	-	CASTSGYGYTF	TGTGCCAGCACCTCAGGGTATGGCTACACCTTC
TRBV3-1/TRBV3-2	once	TRBJ2-1	TRBD2	CASSQALGTSGRGEQFF	TGTGCCAGCAGCCAAGCATTGGGGACTAGCGGGAGGGGCGAGCAGTTCTTC
TRBV5-1	-	TRBJ2-3	TRBD2	CASSLETGGGTDTQYF	TGCGCCAGCAGCTTGGAAACGGGAGGGGGCACAGATACGCAGTATTTT
TRBV5-8	-	TRBJ1-1	-	CASSLAGGYHTEAFF	TGTGCCAGCAGCTTGGCCGGGGGATATCACACTGAAGCTTTCTTT
TRBV4-1	-	TRBJ2-3	-	CASSQDPPGSTTDTQYF	TGCGCCAGCAGCCAAGACCCCCCAGGCTCCACCACAGATACGCAGTATTTT
TRBV7-3	-	TRBJ2-2	-	CASSPKTSGELFF	TGTGCCAGCAGCCCCAAGACTTCCGGGGAGCTGTTTTTT
TRBV10-1	-	TRBJ2-3	TRBD2	CASSDSGRTSGRVRDTQYF	TGCGCCAGCAGTGATTCGGGGCGAACTAGCGGGAGGGTTCGGGATACGCAGTATTTT
TRBV29-1	once	TRBJ1-4	TRBD1	CSVRGGAPGEKLFF	TGCAGCGTTCGAGGGGGCGCCCCGGGGGAAAAACTGTTTTTT
TRBV6-5	-	TRBJ2-7	-	CASSYSNTVTYEQYF	TGTGCCAGCAGTTACTCGAACACAGTCACCTACGAGCAGTACTTC
TRBV19	-	TRBJ1-5	TRBD1	CASRQNLGTRGNQPQHF	TGTGCCAGTAGGCAGAACCTGGGTACCAGGGGGAATCAGCCCCAGCATTTT
TRBV6-5	-	TRBJ1-1	TRBD1	CASSYSLRGLAEAFF	TGTGCCAGCAGTTACTCCCTCAGGGGGCTGGCTGAAGCTTTCTTT
TRBV6-5	-	TRBJ1-6	-	CATHRGQNSPLHF	TGTGCCACCCATAGGGGTCAGAATTCACCCCTCCACTTT
TRBV29-1	-	TRBJ2-1	TRBD2	CSGGLAGKTSYNEQFF	TGCAGCGGCGGACTAGCGGGAAAGACCTCCTACAATGAGCAGTTCTTC
TRBV19	-	TRBJ1-5	-	CASSTAGGNQPQHF	TGTGCCAGTAGTACCGCAGGGGGCAATCAGCCCCAGCATTTT
TRBV7-9	once	TRBJ1-2	-	CASSQGTFSNYGYTF	TGTGCCAGCAGCCAGGGGACCTTCTCTAACTATGGCTACACCTTC
TRBV11-2	-	TRBJ2-1	-	CASSLGRGSYNEQFF	TGTGCCAGCAGCTTAGGGCGGGGATCCTACAATGAGCAGTTCTTC
TRBV7-9	-	TRBJ1-4	TRBD1	CASSFRTGEEKLFF	TGTGCCAGCAGCTTCCGGACAGGGGAGGAAAAACTGTTTTTT